This T cell receptor (beta chain) was sequenced during a study of radiation and T cells in renal cell carcinoma. The table came from immunoSEQ multiplex PCR; TCRdb's copy has only in-frame clones and leaves some out. The repertoire holds around 95,000 clones, with approximately 80% as singletons. Time point reported: blood 4 weeks post-SBRT, at nephrectomy. Treatment described: 15 Gy SBRT to primary tumor, nephrectomy 4 weeks later. This CDR3 contains 14 residues. V lost 5 bases to trimming and J lost 5 bases; unmatched junction nucleotides: 5. Germline V gene sequence: CDR1 MDHEN, CDR2 SYDVKM. The genes are TRBV28 and TRBJ1-2; 10 nucleotides line up with TRBD1. Source: blood, taken from a patient whose treatment included radiotherapy and nephrectomy. This sequence was found in a man aged 60-69 years with renal cell carcinoma. The CDR3 DNA reads TGTGCCAGCAGTGCGCCGGGACAGGGGTATGGCTACACCTTC. Protein product: CASSAPGQGYGYTF.